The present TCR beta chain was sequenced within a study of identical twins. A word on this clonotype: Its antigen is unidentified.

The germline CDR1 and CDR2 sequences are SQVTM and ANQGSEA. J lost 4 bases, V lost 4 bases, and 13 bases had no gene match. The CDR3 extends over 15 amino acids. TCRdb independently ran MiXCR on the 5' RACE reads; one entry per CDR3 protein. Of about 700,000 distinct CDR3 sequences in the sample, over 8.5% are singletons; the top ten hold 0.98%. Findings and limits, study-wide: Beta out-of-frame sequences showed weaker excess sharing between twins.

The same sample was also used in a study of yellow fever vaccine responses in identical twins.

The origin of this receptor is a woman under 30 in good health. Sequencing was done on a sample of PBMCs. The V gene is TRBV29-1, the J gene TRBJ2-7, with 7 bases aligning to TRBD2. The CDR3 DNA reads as TGCAGCGTTGTTAGCGGGTTCCTGGGGAATTACGAGCAGTACTTC. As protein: CSVVSGFLGNYEQYF.